These 10 T cell receptor beta chains came from one sample sequenced in a study of blood T cell repertoires in COVID-19. Clones were read by immunoSEQ multiplex PCR, and TCRdb kept only the in-frame ones, dropping some. The table lists over 350,000 clones, about 87% of them singletons. The sample consisted of PBMCs or T cells enriched from blood (not recorded which). The receptors here all came from a woman between 50 and 59 years old who had recovered from COVID-19.

J is TRBJ1-2 and V is TRBV15, with 9 bases lining up with TRBD1. Trimming removed 3 bases from V and 10 bases from J; junction bases left unmatched: 6. Germline CDR1 LNHNV, CDR2 YYDKDF (reference sequence). This CDR3 contains 13 residues. The CDR3 DNA reads TGTGCCACCAGCAGGGGGACAGGGCGCAACTACACCTTC. The encoded protein is CATSRGTGRNYTF.

J is TRBJ2-7 and V is TRBV5-1, with TRBD1 identical over 12 bases. The V and J ends lost 4 bases and 2 bases, in that order; junction bases with no gene match: 7. CDR3 length: 16 amino acids. Looked up from germline, CDR1 is SGHRS and CDR2 is YFSETQ. The CDR3: CASSPGQGANTYEQYF. The CDR3 region has the DNA TGCGCCAGCAGCCCGGGACAGGGGGCGAACACCTACGAGCAGTACTTC.

The gene calls are TRBV6-4 and TRBJ2-1; the D gene is possibly TRBD2 (6 bases). CDR3 length: 13 residues. Per germline, CDR1 MRHNA and CDR2 SNTAGT. V lost 4 bases and J lost 9, with 13 bases in between. CDR3 in amino acids: CASSAREVGEQFF. CDR3 nucleotides: TGTGCCAGCAGTGCTAGGGAGGTCGGTGAGCAGTTCTTC.

The chain uses TRBV30 and TRBJ1-4; D call uncertain. Trimming removed 5 bases from V and 5 bases from J, with 15 bases in between. The CDR3 is 14 amino acids. In germline, CDR1 is GTSNPN, CDR2 SVGIG (reference sequence). CDR3 DNA sequence: TGTGCCTGGGGCCGGGAACAGTTAAATGAAAAACTGTTTTTT. It encodes CAWGREQLNEKLFF.

This clone was found a few times. The chain carries TRBV5-1 and TRBJ2-4; TRBD1 agrees at 7 bases. The CDR3 extends over 15 amino acids. Trimming removed 1 base from V and 4 bases from J; junction bases left unmatched: 5. CDR1 is SGHRS, CDR2 YFSETQ, per germline. The CDR3 nucleotides are TGCGCCAGCAGCTTGCCCGGGACAGAGAAAAACATTCAGTACTTC. Protein: CASSLPGTEKNIQYF.

This clone was seen more than once but under ten times. At one of its ends the junction is not consistent with the germline gene, which may arise from a read error. The chain has TRBV29-1 and TRBJ1-1; no reliable D call. CDR3 length: 12 amino acids. Germline CDR1 and CDR2: SQVTM and ANQGSEA. CDR3 in amino acids: CSAEPSNTEAFF. The DNA of the CDR3 is TGCAGCGCTGAACCCAGTAACACTGAAGCTTTCTTT.

This chain joins TRBV3-1 (or the pseudogene TRBV3-2) and TRBJ2-7; D unresolved. This CDR3 comprises 12 residues. CDR1 is LGHDT and CDR2 is YNNKEL in the germline V gene (reference sequence). V was cut by 1 base and J by 5 bases, with 6 bases left in between. The CDR3 coding sequence is TGTGCCAGCAGCCAAGCCCCGGACGAGCAGTACTTC. Translation gives CASSQAPDEQYF.

The rearrangement uses TRBV4-2 and TRBJ1-1, with D possibly being TRBD1 (5 bases). Trimming cost V 0 bases and J 1 base, with 9 bases left between them. The CDR3 runs to 15 residues. The germline CDR1 and CDR2 sequences are LGHNA and YNFKEQ. The CDR3 sequence is CASSQDLGGNTEAFF. Written as DNA, the CDR3 is TGTGCCAGCAGCCAAGATTTGGGGGGGAACACTGAAGCTTTCTTT.

The chain joins TRBV27 to TRBJ1-4, with D maybe TRBD1 (5 bases). Per germline, CDR1 MNHEY and CDR2 SMNVEV (reference sequence). This CDR3 is built from 15 residues. Trimming removed 6 bases at V and 5 bases at J, with 16 bases between. CDR3 coding DNA: TGTGCCAGCAGACCGGGAACCGGGGGGAATGAAAAACTGTTTTTT. It is translated as CASRPGTGGNEKLFF.

The chain has TRBV28 and TRBJ1-1; 7 bases align to TRBD1. CDR3 size: 14 residues. In germline, CDR1 is MDHEN, CDR2 SYDVKM. V lost 6 bases, J lost 0 bases, and 4 bases stayed unmatched. The CDR3 loop is CASSQGGMNTEAFF. Written as DNA, the CDR3 is TGTGCCAGCAGCCAGGGGGGCATGAACACTGAAGCTTTCTTT.